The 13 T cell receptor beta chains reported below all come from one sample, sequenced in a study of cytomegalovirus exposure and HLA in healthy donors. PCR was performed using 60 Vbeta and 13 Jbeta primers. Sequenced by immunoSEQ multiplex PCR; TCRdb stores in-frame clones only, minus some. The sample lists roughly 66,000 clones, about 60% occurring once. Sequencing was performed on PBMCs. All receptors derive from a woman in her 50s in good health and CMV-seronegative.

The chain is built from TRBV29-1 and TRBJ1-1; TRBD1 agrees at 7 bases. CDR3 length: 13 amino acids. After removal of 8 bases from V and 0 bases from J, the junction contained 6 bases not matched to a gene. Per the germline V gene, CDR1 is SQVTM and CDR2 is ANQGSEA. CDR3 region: CSTRQGLNTEAFF. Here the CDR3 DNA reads TGCAGCACTCGACAGGGATTGAACACTGAAGCTTTCTTT. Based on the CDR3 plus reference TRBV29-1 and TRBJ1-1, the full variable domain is SAVISQKPSRDICQRGTSLTIQCQVDSQVTMMFWYRQQPGQSLTLIATANQGSEATYESGFVIDKFPISRPNLTFSTLTVSNMSPEDSSIYLCSTRQGLNTEAFFGQGTRLTVV.

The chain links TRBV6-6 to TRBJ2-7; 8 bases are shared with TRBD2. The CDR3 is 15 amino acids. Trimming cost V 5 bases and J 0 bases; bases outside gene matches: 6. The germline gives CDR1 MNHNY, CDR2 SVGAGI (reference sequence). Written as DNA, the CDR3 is TGTGCCAGCAGTCAGTCGGGAGGGAGCTCCTACGAGCAGTACTTC. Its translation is CASSQSGGSSYEQYF.

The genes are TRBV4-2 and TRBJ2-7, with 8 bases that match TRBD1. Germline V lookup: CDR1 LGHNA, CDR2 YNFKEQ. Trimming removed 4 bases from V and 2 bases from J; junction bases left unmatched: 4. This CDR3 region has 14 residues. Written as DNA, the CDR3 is TGTGCCAGCAGCCTAGGACAGGGCACCTACGAGCAGTACTTC. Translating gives CASSLGQGTYEQYF.

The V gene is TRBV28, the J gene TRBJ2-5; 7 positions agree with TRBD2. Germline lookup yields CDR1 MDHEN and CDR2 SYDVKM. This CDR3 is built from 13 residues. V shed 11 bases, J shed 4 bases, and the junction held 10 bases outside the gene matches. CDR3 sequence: CASAGWGGETQYF. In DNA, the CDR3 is TGTGCCTCCGCCGGGTGGGGGGGAGAGACCCAGTACTTC.

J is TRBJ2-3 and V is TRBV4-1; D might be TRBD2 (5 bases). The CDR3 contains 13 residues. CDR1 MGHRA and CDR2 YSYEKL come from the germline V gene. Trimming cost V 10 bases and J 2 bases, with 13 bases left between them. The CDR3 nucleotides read TGCGCCACTAGGGAGCGTATCACAGATACGCAGTATTTT. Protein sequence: CATRERITDTQYF.

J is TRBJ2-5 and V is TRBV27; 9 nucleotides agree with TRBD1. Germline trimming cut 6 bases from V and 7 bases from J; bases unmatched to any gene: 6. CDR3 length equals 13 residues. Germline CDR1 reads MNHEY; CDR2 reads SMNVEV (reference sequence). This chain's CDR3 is CASRRTGEGTQYF. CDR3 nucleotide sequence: TGTGCCAGCAGACGGACAGGGGAAGGGACCCAGTACTTC.

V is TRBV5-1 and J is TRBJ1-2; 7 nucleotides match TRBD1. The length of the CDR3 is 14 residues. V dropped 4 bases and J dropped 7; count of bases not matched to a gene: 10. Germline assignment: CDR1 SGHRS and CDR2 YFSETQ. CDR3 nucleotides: TGCGCCAGCAGCGGGCAGACAGGGCTTGGTGGCTACACCTTC. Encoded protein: CASSGQTGLGGYTF.

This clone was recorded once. The CDR3, as DNA: TGTGCCAGCAGCTTAGTGGGGCCAGGTCAAGCTAACTATGGCTACACCTTC. Its translation is CASSLVGPGQANYGYTF. The chain combines TRBV7-8 with TRBJ1-2, with D tentatively TRBD1 (5 bases). This CDR3 comprises 17 residues. CDR1 is SGHVS and CDR2 is FQNEAQ in the germline V gene. The V end was cut by 1 base, the J end by 0 bases, with 15 bases between.

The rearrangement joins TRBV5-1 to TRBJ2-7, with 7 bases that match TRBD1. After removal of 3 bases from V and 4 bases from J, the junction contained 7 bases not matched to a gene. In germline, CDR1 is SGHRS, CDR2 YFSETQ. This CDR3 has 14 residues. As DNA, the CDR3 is TGCGCCAGCAGCTCACAGGGGTATCCTTACGAGCAGTACTTC. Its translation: CASSSQGYPYEQYF. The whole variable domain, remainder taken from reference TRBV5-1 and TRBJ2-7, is KAGVTQTPRYLIKTRGQQVTLSCSPISGHRSVSWYQQTPGQGLQFLFEYFSETQRNKGNFPGRFSGRQFSNSRSEMNVSTLELGDSALYLCASSSQGYPYEQYFGPGTRLTVT.

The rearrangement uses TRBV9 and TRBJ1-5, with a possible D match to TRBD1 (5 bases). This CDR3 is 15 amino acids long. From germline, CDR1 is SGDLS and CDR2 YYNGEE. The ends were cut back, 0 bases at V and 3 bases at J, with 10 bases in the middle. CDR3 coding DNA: TGTGCCAGCAGCGTAGCCGGGGGTCTCAATCAGCCCCAGCATTTT. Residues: CASSVAGGLNQPQHF.

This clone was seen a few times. The CDR3 reads CASSLRGTSLTDTQYF. The CDR3 DNA sequence: TGTGCCAGCAGCTTACGGGGAACTAGCTTAACAGATACGCAGTATTTT. The chain recombines TRBV7-9 with TRBJ2-3; a possible D gene is TRBD2 (6 bases). Germline values: CDR1 SEHNR, CDR2 FQNEAQ (reference sequence). The CDR3 has 16 residues. With 2 bases removed from V and 3 bases from J, the gap between germline ends came to 15 bases.

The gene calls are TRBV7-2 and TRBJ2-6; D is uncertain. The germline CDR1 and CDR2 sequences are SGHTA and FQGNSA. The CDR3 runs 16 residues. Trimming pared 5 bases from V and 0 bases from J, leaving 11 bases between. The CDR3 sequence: CASSPRGSSGANVLTF. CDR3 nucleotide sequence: TGTGCCAGCAGCCCTCGAGGAAGCTCTGGGGCCAACGTCCTGACTTTC.

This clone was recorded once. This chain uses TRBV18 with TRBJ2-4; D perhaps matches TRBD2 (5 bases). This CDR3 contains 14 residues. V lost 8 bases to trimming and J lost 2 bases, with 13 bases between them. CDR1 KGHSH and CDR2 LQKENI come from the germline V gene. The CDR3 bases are TGTGCCAGCGGAGCGGCCTCCTCCAAAAACATTCAGTACTTC. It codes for CASGAASSKNIQYF.